Listed below are T cell receptor beta chains from one sample, sequenced in a study of T-cell reconstitution after alpha-beta-depleted transplantation in children. Each CDR3 protein is one row after TCRdb ran MiXCR on the PCR reads. This table holds around 800,000 distinct CDR3 sequences, around 17% found once. Sequences were derived from PBMCs, mostly from graft donor cells, sampled 360 days after TCRalphabeta/CD19-depleted stem cell transplant. Receptors originate from a male patient between 5 and 17 years old who had a stem cell transplant for acute lymphoblastic leukemia, so the T cells may come from the graft donor. The CDR3 runs from the conserved cysteine through the conserved F or W. D genes are given only for firm matches. The size entry is marked missing in some rows and otherwise reads once, few, many or a size class.

clone_size	j_call	v_call	d_call	cdr3_nt	cdr3_aa
-	TRBJ2-3	TRBV20-1	-	TGCAGTGCGGTGACTACGACAGATACGCAGTATTTT	CSAVTTTDTQYF
-	TRBJ1-4	TRBV12-3/TRBV12-4	-	TGTGCCAGCAGTTTTCTGGAGGAAAAACTGTTTTTT	CASSFLEEKLFF
-	TRBJ2-1	TRBV12-3/TRBV12-4	-	TGTGCCAGCGCCCCGGCGGAAAGCTCCTACAATGAGCAGTTCTTC	CASAPAESSYNEQFF
few	TRBJ1-4	TRBV5-1	TRBD1	TGCGCCAGCCGGACCACAGGGGGCAATGAAAAACTGTTTTTT	CASRTTGGNEKLFF
-	TRBJ1-3	TRBV15	-	TGTGCCACCAGCTCTCGACTGTTCTCTGGAAACACCATATATTTT	CATSSRLFSGNTIYF
few	TRBJ1-2	TRBV10-3	TRBD1	TGTGCCATCTACCCAGGACAGGGCAATGGCTACACCTTC	CAIYPGQGNGYTF
many	TRBJ2-7	TRBV28	-	TGTGCCAGCAGAACCGGGAGACAGGGACACTCCTACGAGCAGTACTTC	CASRTGRQGHSYEQYF
many	TRBJ1-1	TRBV20-1	-	TGCAGTGGGTCCCGGGACACGAACACTGAAGCTTTCTTT	CSGSRDTNTEAFF
-	TRBJ2-5	TRBV24-1	-	TGTGCCACCAGTGATCGGTTCCCTTGGTACCAAGAGACCCAGTACTTC	CATSDRFPWYQETQYF
many	TRBJ2-7	TRBV27	TRBD2	TGTGCCAGCAGAAGACTAGCGGGGATCCAGTACTACGAGCAGTACTTC	CASRRLAGIQYYEQYF
-	TRBJ1-1	TRBV18	-	TGTGCCAGCTCACCACCCTTGACCGGGACTGAAGCTTTCTTT	CASSPPLTGTEAFF
-	TRBJ2-7	TRBV3-1	-	TGTGCCAGCAGCCAAAAGACAGGGAGGCTCTACGAGCAGTACTTC	CASSQKTGRLYEQYF
-	TRBJ2-7	TRBV7-9	-	TGTGCCAGCAGCTTAGACAACACGGCCTACGAGCAGTACTTC	CASSLDNTAYEQYF
-	TRBJ2-1	TRBV15	TRBD2	TGTGCCACCAGCAGTACTAGCGGGAGCTCCTACAATGAGCAGTTCTTC	CATSSTSGSSYNEQFF
-	TRBJ2-5	TRBV12-3/TRBV12-4	-	TGTGCCAGCACCCCTAACTGGGGCCTTGGAACCCAGTACTTC	CASTPNWGLGTQYF
-	TRBJ2-1	TRBV11-2	-	TGTGCCAGCAGCTTAGAGAGGGCAGGGGAGCAGTTCTTC	CASSLERAGEQFF
few	TRBJ2-2	TRBV28	TRBD2	TGTGCCAGCAGTTTACTGGGCGGGAGGGCCCAAGGGGAGCTGTTTTTT	CASSLLGGRAQGELFF
many	TRBJ2-7	TRBV7-2	-	TGTGCCAGCAGCTTTTCCCCGACAGTACCGAGACGCGGGGACGAGCAGTACTTC	CASSFSPTVPRRGDEQYF
few	TRBJ2-2	TRBV29-1	-	TGCAGCGTTGAGACGTGGGGGAGTGGCACCGGGGAGCTGTTTTTT	CSVETWGSGTGELFF
-	TRBJ2-7	TRBV20-1	TRBD2	TGCAGTGCTAGTAAACCCCCTAGCGGGAGAAGGGCCTACGAGCAGTACTTC	CSASKPPSGRRAYEQYF
-	TRBJ2-7	TRBV12-3/TRBV12-4	TRBD2	TGTGCCAGCAGTTTCGAGGGACTAGCGGTTGCCTACGAGCAGTACTTC	CASSFEGLAVAYEQYF
many	TRBJ2-2	TRBV4-1	-	TGCGCCAGCAGCCAAGGAAAGGGAACCGGGGAGCTGTTTTTT	CASSQGKGTGELFF
-	TRBJ2-7	TRBV5-1	TRBD2	TGCGCCAGCAGCTCGCTTCGAGTGCGGGAGCACGAGCAGTACTTC	CASSSLRVREHEQYF
-	TRBJ2-1	TRBV2	TRBD2	TGTGCCAGCCTTAGCGGGAGACGGAATATTGACAATGAGCAGTTCTTC	CASLSGRRNIDNEQFF
many	TRBJ2-1	TRBV29-1	-	TGCAGCGTCACCCGGGACACGAGCTCCTACAATGAGCAGTTCTTC	CSVTRDTSSYNEQFF
few	TRBJ2-1	TRBV12-3/TRBV12-4	TRBD2	TGTGCCAGCAGTTCCTCGACTAGCGGGAGGATTGAGCAGTTCTTC	CASSSSTSGRIEQFF